This T cell receptor (beta chain) was captured by sequencing in a study of T cell responses to AZD1222 COVID-19 vaccine (dated by TCRdb to the early 2020s). Describing the broader study: Because spike-specific TCR depth and breadth did not differ between the two schedules, AZD1222 recipients who got a second dose at roughly 4 weeks were pooled with those who got a second dose at roughly 12 weeks. A total of 230 or so trial participants underwent TCR sequencing, of whom about 210 received two doses of AZD1222 and 26 received two doses of the MenACWY control vaccine. Trial participants were enrolled by age into 18-55, 56-69 and 70-plus year subgroups, with roughly 160, 29 and 62 TCR-sequenced participants respectively. What the authors observed across the whole study: Because no day 14 peak-response samples were available, the repertoires could be characterized only after the peak T cell response. Participants were mostly white British and included more females than males, and it was suggested by the authors that clonal diversity may have been underestimated. Spike-specific TCR breadth and depth rose significantly after two AZD1222 doses compared with day 0 and with MenACWY recipients. In the small 56-69-year group, the increase in depth fell short of significance, most likely because of low power. Vaccine-associated CD4 TCRs spanned the whole spike protein, with dominant responses in regions 160-218 and 743-854. Conclusions about previously exposed vaccinees are limited, since just 5 to 7 AZD1222 recipients were seropositive for SARS-CoV-2 at baseline. Reportedly, almost half of the unique spike-specific TCRs recognized epitopes lying outside the regions that are mutated in the B.1.351 and B.1.1.7 variants.

The sample's time point label, in plain terms: baseline before first vaccination. Vaccinee samples were obtained from the UK trials COV001 and COV002, which included a single-blind randomized controlled phase 2/3 trial of AZD1222 (ChAdOx1 nCoV-19) in healthy adults. For TCRbeta chain sequencing, PBMC samples were collected from trial participants at day 0 and at day 28 after the second dose. The CDR3 regions of human TCRbeta chains were analyzed by immunosequencing. Processing in the source paper ran as follows. TCRs in the repertoires were compared against a reference library of SARS-CoV-2-specific TCRs that had been generated with the MIRA antigen-specificity platform. Breadth was defined as the fraction of unique TCRs that were SARS-CoV-2-associated. Depth was defined as the fraction of total T cells that were SARS-CoV-2-associated. Using the MIRA data, each spike-specific TCR was mapped to the spike region that the TCR reacts to and placed in a CD4 or CD8 class. Log10-transformed breadth and depth values were compared by one-way ANOVA with Sidak's multiple comparisons tests. TCRdb stores this immuneACCESS table with in-frame sequences only. Part of the clones is absent; in the studies checked, under half of the shortfall reflects unresolved V genes, and no reason is known for the rest. The V and J calls and the clone size are those of that table, but D and trimming were determined from the DNA. This sample lists 100,000 or so clones; 88% were detected once. Under 3% of the sample is in the top ten clones.

This clone was detected a few times. Its antigen has not been determined. Base qualities are not recorded, but no much larger clone differs from it by a single base. This sample comprised peripheral blood, obtained on day 0 of AZD1222 vaccination. This clonotype originated in an adult in good health.

For the CDR3, the sequence is CASSEAVEGPRYEQYF. The nucleotide sequence reads as follows: TGTGCCAGCAGTGAAGCAGTCGAGGGGCCGCGCTACGAGCAGTACTTC. The chain is encoded by TRBV2 joined to TRBJ2-7; the D segment might be TRBD1 or TRBD2, since each matches 5 bases. The CDR3 has 16 amino acids, counting the end cysteine and phenylalanine. Just the 48-base CDR3 DNA is kept, in frame starting at base 1. CDR1 and CDR2 are drawn from the germline V gene: SNHLY, FYNNEI. At the junction V is shortened by 0 bases and J by 3 bases, with 15 bases in between.